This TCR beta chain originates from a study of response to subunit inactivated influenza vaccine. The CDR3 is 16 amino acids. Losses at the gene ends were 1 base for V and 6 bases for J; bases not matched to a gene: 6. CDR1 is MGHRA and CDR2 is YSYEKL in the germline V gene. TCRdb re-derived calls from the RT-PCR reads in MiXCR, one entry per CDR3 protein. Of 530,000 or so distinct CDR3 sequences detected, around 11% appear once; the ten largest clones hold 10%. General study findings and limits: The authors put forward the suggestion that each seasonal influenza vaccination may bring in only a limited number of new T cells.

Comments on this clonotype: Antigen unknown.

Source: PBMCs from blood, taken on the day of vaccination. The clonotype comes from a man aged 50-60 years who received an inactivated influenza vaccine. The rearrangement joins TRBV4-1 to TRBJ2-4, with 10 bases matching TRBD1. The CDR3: CASSQVGRTGGNIQYF. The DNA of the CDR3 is TGCGCCAGCAGCCAAGTAGGAAGGACAGGGGGAAACATTCAGTACTTC.